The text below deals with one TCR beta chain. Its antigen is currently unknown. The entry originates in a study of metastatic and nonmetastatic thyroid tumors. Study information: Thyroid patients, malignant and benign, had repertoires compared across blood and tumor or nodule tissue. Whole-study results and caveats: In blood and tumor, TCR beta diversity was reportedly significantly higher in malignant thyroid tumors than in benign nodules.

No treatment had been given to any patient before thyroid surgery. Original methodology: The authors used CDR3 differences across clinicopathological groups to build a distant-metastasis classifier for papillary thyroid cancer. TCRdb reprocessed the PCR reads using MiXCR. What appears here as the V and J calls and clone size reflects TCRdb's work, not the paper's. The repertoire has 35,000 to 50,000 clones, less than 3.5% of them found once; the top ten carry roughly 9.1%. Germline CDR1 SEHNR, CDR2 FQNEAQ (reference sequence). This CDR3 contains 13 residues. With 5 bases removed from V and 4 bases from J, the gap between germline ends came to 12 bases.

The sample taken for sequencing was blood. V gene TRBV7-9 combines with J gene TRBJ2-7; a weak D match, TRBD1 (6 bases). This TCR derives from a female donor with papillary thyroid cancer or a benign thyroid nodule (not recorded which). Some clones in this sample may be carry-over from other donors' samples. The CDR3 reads CASSPDSRYEQYF. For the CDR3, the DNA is TGTGCCAGCAGCCCGGACAGTAGATACGAGCAGTACTTC.